The TCR beta chain described here comes from a study of blood T cell repertoires in COVID-19. Across the whole study: Acute-phase and convalescent COVID-19 samples originated in the United States, Italy and Spain. PBMCs, B-cell-depleted T cells, or T cells were the source of the cDNA or gDNA that made up the material.

In the original workflow: Cell counts per sample came from amplifying reference gene primers. The protocol was immunoSEQ multiplex PCR, while the TCRdb copy is restricted to in-frame clones and leaves out a portion. V and J calls and clone size are copied from that table; D and trimming were computed from the DNA. The table includes some 200,000 clones, roughly 80% detected once. J was trimmed by 7 bases and V by 4 bases; bases with no gene match: 7. Germline values: CDR1 WSHSY, CDR2 SAAADI. This CDR3 contains 14 residues. J is TRBJ2-7 and V is TRBV10-2; 10 bases map to TRBD2. The clonotype comes from a human donor with acute or convalescent COVID-19. The donor label of this sample is uncertain. Sequencing was carried out using peripheral blood. In DNA form, the CDR3 reads TGCGCCAGCAGTGTGAGCGGGGGGGCCGGAGAGCAGTACTTC. Its protein is CASSVSGGAGEQYF.